The entry below describes one T cell receptor beta chain. The sample originates from a study of blood T cell repertoires in COVID-19. Across the study: The origin of the acute and convalescent COVID-19 samples was the United States, Italy and Spain. PBMCs, B-cell-depleted T cells, or T cells provided the cDNA or gDNA that made up the material.

Methods used by the authors: For nucleated cells, counts were estimated from reference gene primer amplification. Assay: immunoSEQ multiplex PCR; the TCRdb copy retains only in-frame clones and omits some. V and J calls and clone size are those listed in that table; D and trimming were worked out from the DNA. This sample yields nearly 80,000 clones, of which approximately 80% are seen a single time; under 45% belongs to the top ten. The sample consisted of peripheral blood. This TCR derives from a woman in her 70s with acute or convalescent COVID-19.

CDR3 bases: TGTGCCAGCCGGCTTCAGGGTAATTCACCCCTCCACTTT. Translating it yields CASRLQGNSPLHF. The chain uses TRBV2 and TRBJ1-6; a weak D match, TRBD1 (5 bases). This CDR3 region has 13 residues. V lost 8 bases and J lost 6, with 11 bases in between. Germline V lookup: CDR1 SNHLY, CDR2 FYNNEI.